Described below is a single TCR beta chain sequence and its context. It lacks a known antigen. No much larger clonotype is one base removed from it; base qualities were not supplied. Trimming accounts for 5 bases at V and 4 bases at J, while the number of junction bases matched to no gene is 14. The germline V gene (reference sequence) yields LGHDT for CDR1 and YNNKEL for CDR2. The CDR3 has 17 amino acids, counting the end cysteine and phenylalanine. CDR3 DNA only is kept here, 51 bases in frame from base 1. These data belong to a study of Ad26.COV2.S vaccination and SARS-CoV-2 variants (dated by TCRdb to the early 2020s). For the study in its entirety: Donors in the vaccine arm were drawn from COV1001, a phase I-IIa trial of Ad26.COV2.S in healthy adults that was multicentre, randomized, double-blind and placebo-controlled. The TCR-sequenced set comprised around 30 samples: approximately 19 Ad26.COV2.S vaccine recipients, 5 placebo recipients and 8 SARS-CoV-2 convalescent individuals. Blinding of investigators to trial group allocation was maintained during experiments and outcome assessment. Trial participants were randomized into five groups of five: low-dose or high-dose Ad26.COV2.S given once or twice, or placebo on both occasions. Sequencing of the TCRbeta repertoire served to evaluate the specificity and breadth of SARS-CoV-2-reactive T cell receptors following Ad26.COV2.S vaccination. Ad26.COV2.S was given intramuscularly at 5x10^10 or 1x10^11 viral particles, as a single shot or as two shots 56 days apart.

Overall study results and their limits: The authors noted that the TCR breadth and depth analyses may have underestimated total T cell responses. Compared with placebo recipients, Ad26.COV2.S recipients showed higher spike-specific TCR breadth (P = 0.0014). The study was not powered to compare responses between vaccine doses or regimens. Vaccine and placebo recipients had similar non-spike TCR breadth, a finding consistent with the vaccine containing only spike. After vaccination, spike-specific CD8+ and CD4+ T cell responses were reported to show substantial breadth.

What the treatment or condition label conveys for this sample: about 20 received Ad26.COV2.S at low or high dose, single or two shots; roughly five received placebo; per-sample allocation not given. Repertoires of vaccine and placebo recipients were sequenced from samples collected on day 63 after the first injection. In Cohort 1b, some 25 adults aged 18-55 years were enrolled at a single site in Boston, USA, between 29 July and 7 August 2020. Ad26.COV2.S was a replication-incompetent adenovirus type 26 vector that expressed a prefusion-stabilized SARS-CoV-2 spike protein derived from the original Wuhan strain. The immunoSEQ Assay was the method used to sequence TCRbeta CDR3 regions. After extraction, genomic DNA underwent amplification by bias-controlled multiplex PCR, followed by high-throughput sequencing. As for the authors' bioinformatics: Collapsing and filtering of sequences were performed to quantify the absolute abundance of each unique TCRbeta CDR3 region. T cell fraction was estimated by normalizing TCRbeta template counts to usable DNA, with usable DNA measured through amplification of reference genes found in all nucleated cells. Repertoire TCRs were annotated as SARS-CoV-2-specific when V gene, CDR3 amino acid sequence and J gene were exactly matched to a known reactive TCR set. The reference SARS-CoV-2 TCR set was obtained from MIRA and was filtered for enrichment in COVID-19-positive ImmuneCODE repertoires, whereby public or cross-reactive TCRs were removed. Using the MIRA antigens, annotated TCRs were further analysed by specific ORF or by position within an ORF. Breadth was defined as annotated unique rearrangements over total unique productive rearrangements; depth was the summed frequency of those rearrangements. Two-sided Wilcoxon rank-sum tests were applied when comparing TCR breadth between groups. Not all clones reach the TCRdb copy of this immuneACCESS table, which keeps in-frame sequences only. Checked studies attribute under half of the gap to unresolved V genes and leave the rest unexplained. V and J calls plus clone size are reproduced from that table; the DNA served to infer D and trimming. The sample table contains about 240,000 clones; only one count was recorded for approximately 88% of them. Approximately 12% of the sample is in the top ten clones.

Sequencing was performed on peripheral blood, taken in a trial of Ad26.COV2.S vaccine versus placebo. Rearrangement joined TRBV3-1 (or the pseudogene TRBV3-2) to TRBJ1-3; 7 bases in the junction line up with TRBD1. The clonotype originates from a person between 18 and 65 years old who received the Ad26.COV2.S COVID-19 vaccine or a placebo. Read as DNA, the sequence is TGTGCCAGCAGCGGCTCTTGGGTAACAGGGGACGGAAACACCATATATTTT. The encoded protein is CASSGSWVTGDGNTIYF.